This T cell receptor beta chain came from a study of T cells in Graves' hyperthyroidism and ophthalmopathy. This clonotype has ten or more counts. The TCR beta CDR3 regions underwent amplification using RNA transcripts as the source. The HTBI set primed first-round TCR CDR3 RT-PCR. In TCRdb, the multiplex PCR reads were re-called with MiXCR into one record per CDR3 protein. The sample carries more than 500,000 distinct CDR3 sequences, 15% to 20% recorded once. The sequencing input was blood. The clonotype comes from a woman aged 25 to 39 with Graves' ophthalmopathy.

The CDR3, as DNA: TGTGCCAGCAGTTCTAGGGGGCGAACAGATACGCAGTATTTT. Translated: CASSSRGRTDTQYF. The chain couples TRBV28 to TRBJ2-3; 7 bases agree with TRBD1. The CDR3 is 14 amino acids. Trimming at V came to 4 bases and at J to 3 bases, leaving 4 bases not matched to a gene. CDR1 is MDHEN, CDR2 SYDVKM, per germline.